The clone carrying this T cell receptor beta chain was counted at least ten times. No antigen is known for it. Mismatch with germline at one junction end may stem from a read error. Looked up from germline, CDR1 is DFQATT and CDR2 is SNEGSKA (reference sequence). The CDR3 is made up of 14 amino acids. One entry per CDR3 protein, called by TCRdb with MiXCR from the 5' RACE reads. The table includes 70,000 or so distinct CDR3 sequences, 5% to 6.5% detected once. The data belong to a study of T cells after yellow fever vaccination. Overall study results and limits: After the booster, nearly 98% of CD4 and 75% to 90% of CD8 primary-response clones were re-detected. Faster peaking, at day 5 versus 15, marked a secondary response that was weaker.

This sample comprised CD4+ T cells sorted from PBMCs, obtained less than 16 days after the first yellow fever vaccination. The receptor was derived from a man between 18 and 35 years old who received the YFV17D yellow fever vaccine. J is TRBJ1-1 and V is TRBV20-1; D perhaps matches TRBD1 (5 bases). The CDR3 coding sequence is TGCAGTGTAGATCAAGGGGCGATGAACGCTGAAGCTTTCTTT. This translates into CSVDQGAMNAEAFF.